Listed below are T cell receptor beta chains from one sample, sequenced in a study of blood T cells in healthy people across ages. TCRdb re-analysed the 5' RACE reads in MiXCR, keeping a single row per CDR3 protein. The data show roughly 700,000 distinct CDR3 sequences, approximately 25% seen once. In addition, the sample was reused for a study of T cells of mothers and their children.

Sequenced input: blood. These receptor sequences come from a boy between 10 and 17 years old in good health. Each CDR3 is given with its conserved first and last residue. Each record gives: D gene, J gene, V gene, clone size, CDR3 protein, CDR3 DNA. A D gene is named only where the DNA matches it firmly. Not all rows give a size; the values are once, few, many and, for expanded clones, a class.

. TRBJ2-5 TRBV5-1 . CASSLAGATSVILGETQYF TGCGCCAGCAGCTTGGCCGGCGCCACCTCCGTCATTTTGGGGGAGACCCAGTACTTC
. TRBJ2-5 TRBV6-1 . CASSPGQGFLGLETQYF TGTGCCAGCAGTCCAGGACAAGGTTTTTTGGGGTTGGAGACCCAGTACTTC
. TRBJ2-7 TRBV7-2 . CASSRTVYEQYF TGTGCCAGCAGCCGGACAGTTTACGAGCAGTACTTC
. TRBJ2-7 TRBV21-1 few CASPTDREEGYEQYF TGTGCCAGCCCTACCGACAGGGAAGAAGGCTACGAGCAGTACTTC
TRBD2 TRBJ2-3 TRBV12-3/TRBV12-4 . CASSPGFDGTSRTDTQYF TGTGCCAGCAGTCCTGGATTCGATGGGACTAGCAGAACAGATACGCAGTATTTT
TRBD2 TRBJ2-2 TRBV2 . CASTGGAVNTGELFF TGTGCCAGCACGGGGGGGGCGGTGAACACCGGGGAGCTGTTTTTT
. TRBJ2-5 TRBV28 few CASTISGTQYF TGTGCCAGCACCATCAGCGGGACCCAGTACTTC
. TRBJ2-5 TRBV7-9 . CARSLPAGETQYF TGTGCCCGCAGCTTACCGGCGGGAGAGACCCAGTACTTC
TRBD1 TRBJ1-2 TRBV29-1 few CSATGQGVQDGYTF TGCAGCGCAACCGGACAGGGCGTTCAGGATGGCTACACCTTC
TRBD2 TRBJ2-5 TRBV6-5 few CASSLAGFQETQYF TGTGCCAGCAGCCTAGCGGGGTTCCAAGAGACCCAGTACTTC
TRBD1 TRBJ2-7 TRBV28 few CASSLSGQKTSYEQYF TGTGCCAGCAGCCTCTCGGGACAGAAGACGTCCTACGAGCAGTACTTC
. TRBJ2-7 TRBV20-1 . CSASIAGSPNSYEQYF TGCAGTGCTAGTATTGCGGGGTCCCCAAACTCCTACGAGCAGTACTTC
TRBD2 TRBJ2-5 TRBV29-1 few CSVEGWEGSETQYF TGCAGCGTTGAAGGCTGGGAGGGGTCAGAGACCCAGTACTTC
TRBD1 TRBJ2-7 TRBV7-9 . CASSLTGYGYEQYF TGTGCCAGCAGCTTGACAGGGTACGGCTACGAGCAGTACTTC
TRBD2 TRBJ2-7 TRBV5-1 . CASSLLSSSGTHEQYF TGCGCCAGCAGCTTGTTATCGTCTAGCGGGACCCACGAGCAGTACTTC
. TRBJ2-7 TRBV5-1 . CASSSPERSDEQYF TGCGCCAGCAGCTCCCCGGAGAGGTCTGACGAGCAGTACTTC